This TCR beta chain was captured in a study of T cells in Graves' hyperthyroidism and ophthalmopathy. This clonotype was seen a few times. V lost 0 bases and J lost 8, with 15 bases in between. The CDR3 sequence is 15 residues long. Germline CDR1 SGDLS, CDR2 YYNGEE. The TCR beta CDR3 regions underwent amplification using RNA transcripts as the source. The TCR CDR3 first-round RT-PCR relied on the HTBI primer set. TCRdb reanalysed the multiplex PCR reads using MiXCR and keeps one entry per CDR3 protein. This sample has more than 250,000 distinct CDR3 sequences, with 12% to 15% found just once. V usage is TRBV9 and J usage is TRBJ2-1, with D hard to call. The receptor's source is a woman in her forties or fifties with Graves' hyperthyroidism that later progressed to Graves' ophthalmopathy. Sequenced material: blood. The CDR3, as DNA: TGTGCCAGCAGCGTAGTCAGCTCCCCTTTGGATGAGCAGTTCTTC. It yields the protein CASSVVSSPLDEQFF.